This is a list of T cell receptor beta chains from one sample in a study of shared clonotypes between healthy human individuals. Repertoires were generated with immunoSEQ multiplex PCR, while TCRdb's copy carries only in-frame clones and drops some. The sample has 650,000 to 700,000 clones, roughly 88% seen once. Sequenced: memory CD8+ T cells from PBMCs. The receptors shown here come from a man aged 18 to 30 in good health. Some clones in this sample may be carry-over from other donors' samples. CDR3s include the opening cysteine and the closing phenylalanine or tryptophan. The D gene is left open where the match is weak. Clone size, where shown, is once, few, many, or a class for clones that have expanded.

>TRBJ1-5|-|TRBV7-9|-
TGTGCCAGCAGCTTAGACGGACGCAATCAGCCCCAGCATTTT
CASSLDGRNQPQHF
>TRBJ2-7|once|TRBV4-3|-
TGCGCCAGCAGCCTCAACTCGAGGGGGTCCTACGAGCAGTACTTC
CASSLNSRGSYEQYF
>TRBJ2-3|-|TRBV4-2|-
TGTGCCAGCAGAATCACAGATACGCAGTATTTT
CASRITDTQYF
>TRBJ2-7|-|TRBV28|-
TGTGCCAGTATGGCCGCAGGCGGGTACGAGCAGTACTTC
CASMAAGGYEQYF
>TRBJ2-2|-|TRBV4-1|TRBD2
TGCGCCAGCAGCCCTCGGGAGGGCCGTTTCGGGGAGCTGTTTTTT
CASSPREGRFGELFF
>TRBJ2-2|-|TRBV7-9|-
TGTGCCAGCAGCTTAGGGGGGCGTGATACCGGGGAGCTGTTTTTT
CASSLGGRDTGELFF
>TRBJ2-7|few|TRBV4-2|-
TGTGCCAGCAGCCTCTCCCCGCCAGGCGACCACGAGCAGTACTTC
CASSLSPPGDHEQYF
>TRBJ2-1|-|TRBV4-3|TRBD2
TGCGCCAGCAGCCAAGATTCAGCGGGACCCTACAATGAGCAGTTCTTC
CASSQDSAGPYNEQFF
>TRBJ1-1|-|TRBV28|-
TGTGCCAGCACCGACGGATTTGGCACTGAAGCTTTCTTT
CASTDGFGTEAFF
>TRBJ1-3|many|TRBV9|-
TGTGCCAGCAGCGTAGACCCCCAGGGGCAGGGAAACACCATATATTTT
CASSVDPQGQGNTIYF
>TRBJ2-7|-|TRBV4-2|-
TGTGCCAGCAGCCAAGATCTCTCGGACTTCGCCTACGAGCAGTACTTC
CASSQDLSDFAYEQYF